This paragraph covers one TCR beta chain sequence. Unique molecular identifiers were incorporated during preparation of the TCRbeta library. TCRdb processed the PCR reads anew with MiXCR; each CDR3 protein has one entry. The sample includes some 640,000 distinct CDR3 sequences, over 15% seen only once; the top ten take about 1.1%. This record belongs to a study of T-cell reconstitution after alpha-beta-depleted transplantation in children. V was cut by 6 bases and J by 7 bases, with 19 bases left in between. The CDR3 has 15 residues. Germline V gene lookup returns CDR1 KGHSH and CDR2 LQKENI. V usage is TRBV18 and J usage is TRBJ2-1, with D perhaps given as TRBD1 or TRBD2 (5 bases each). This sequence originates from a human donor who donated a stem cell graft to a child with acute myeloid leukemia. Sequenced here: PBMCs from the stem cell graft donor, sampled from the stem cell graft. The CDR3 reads CASSHKLPGPNEQFF. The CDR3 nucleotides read TGTGCCAGCTCTCATAAACTACCGGGACCTAATGAGCAGTTCTTC.